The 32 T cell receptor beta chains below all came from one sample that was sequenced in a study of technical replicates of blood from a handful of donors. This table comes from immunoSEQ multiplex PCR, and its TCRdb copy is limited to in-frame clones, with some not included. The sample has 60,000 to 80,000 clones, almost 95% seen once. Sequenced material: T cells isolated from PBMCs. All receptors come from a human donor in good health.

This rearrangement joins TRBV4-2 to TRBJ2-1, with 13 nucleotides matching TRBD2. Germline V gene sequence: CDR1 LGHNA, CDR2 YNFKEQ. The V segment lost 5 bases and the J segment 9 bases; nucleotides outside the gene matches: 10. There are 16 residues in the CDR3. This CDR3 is CASSAQLAGGIGEQFF. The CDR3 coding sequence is TGTGCCAGCAGCGCACAACTAGCGGGAGGGATCGGTGAGCAGTTCTTC.

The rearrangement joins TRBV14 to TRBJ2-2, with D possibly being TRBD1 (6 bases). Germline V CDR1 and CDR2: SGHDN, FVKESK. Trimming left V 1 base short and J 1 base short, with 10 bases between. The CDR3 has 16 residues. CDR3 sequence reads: CASSQGWGQNTGELFF. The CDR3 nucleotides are TGTGCCAGCAGCCAAGGGTGGGGGCAGAACACCGGGGAGCTGTTTTTT.

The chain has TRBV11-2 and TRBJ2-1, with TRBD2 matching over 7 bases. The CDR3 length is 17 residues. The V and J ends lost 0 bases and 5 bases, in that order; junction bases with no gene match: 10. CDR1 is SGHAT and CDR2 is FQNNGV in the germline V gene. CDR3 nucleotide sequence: TGTGCCAGCAGCTTAGAAATTGGGCGGGAGTATAACAATGAGCAGTTCTTC. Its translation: CASSLEIGREYNNEQFF.

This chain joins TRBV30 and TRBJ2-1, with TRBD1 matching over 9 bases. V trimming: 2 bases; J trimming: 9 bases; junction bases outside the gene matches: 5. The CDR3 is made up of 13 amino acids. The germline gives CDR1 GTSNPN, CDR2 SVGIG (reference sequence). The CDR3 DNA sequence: TGTGCCTGGAGTATGGACAGGGGATCTGAGCAGTTCTTC. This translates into CAWSMDRGSEQFF. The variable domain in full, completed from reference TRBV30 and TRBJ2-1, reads SQTIHQWPATLVQPVGSPLSLECTVEGTSNPNLYWYRQAAGRGLQLLFYSVGIGQISSEVPQNLSASRPQDRQFILSSKKLLLSDSGFYLCAWSMDRGSEQFFGPGTRLTVL.

The CDR3 coding sequence is TGTGCCAGCAGCTTGGCAGCGGGAGGGCCGGAGACCCAGTACTTC. Its translation is CASSLAAGGPETQYF. This rearrangement joins TRBV7-9 to TRBJ2-5; 10 bases agree with TRBD2. The CDR3 is made up of 15 amino acids. Germline CDR1 and CDR2: SEHNR and FQNEAQ (reference sequence). V was pared by 3 bases and J by 5 bases, with 6 bases of the junction left unmatched.

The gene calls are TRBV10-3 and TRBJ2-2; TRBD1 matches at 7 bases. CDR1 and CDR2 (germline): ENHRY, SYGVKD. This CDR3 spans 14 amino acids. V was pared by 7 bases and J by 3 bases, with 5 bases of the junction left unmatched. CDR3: CAINTDRDTGELFF. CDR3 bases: TGTGCCATCAATACAGACAGGGACACCGGGGAGCTGTTTTTT.

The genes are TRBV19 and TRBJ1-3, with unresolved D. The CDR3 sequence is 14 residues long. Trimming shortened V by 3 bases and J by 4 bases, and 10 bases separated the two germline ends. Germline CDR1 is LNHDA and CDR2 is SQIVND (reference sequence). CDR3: CASSISATGNTIYF. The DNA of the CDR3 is TGTGCCAGTAGTATTAGTGCTACCGGAAACACCATATATTTT.

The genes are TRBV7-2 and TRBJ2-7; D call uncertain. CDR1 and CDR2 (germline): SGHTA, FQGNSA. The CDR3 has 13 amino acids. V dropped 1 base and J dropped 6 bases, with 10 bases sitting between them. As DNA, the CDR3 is TGTGCCAGCAGCTTAGATCCCCCGAGCGAGCAGTACTTC. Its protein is CASSLDPPSEQYF.

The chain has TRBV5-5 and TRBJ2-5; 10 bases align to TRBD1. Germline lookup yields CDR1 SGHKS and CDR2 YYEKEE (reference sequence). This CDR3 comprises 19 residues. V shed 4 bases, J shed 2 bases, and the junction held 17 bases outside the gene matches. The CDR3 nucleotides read TGTGCCAGCAGCATCGGACAGGGGGGCCGGCTAGCGCAACAAGAGACCCAGTACTTC. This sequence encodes CASSIGQGGRLAQQETQYF.

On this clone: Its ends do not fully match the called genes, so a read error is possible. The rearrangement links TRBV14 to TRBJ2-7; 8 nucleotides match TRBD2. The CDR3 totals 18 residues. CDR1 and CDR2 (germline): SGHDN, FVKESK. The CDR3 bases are TGTGCCAGCAGCCAAGTTCCCAGCGGGAGATTGATCGACGCGGAACTTAGGTTC. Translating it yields CASSQVPSGRLIDAELRF. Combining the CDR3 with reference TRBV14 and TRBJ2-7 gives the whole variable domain EAGVTQFPSHSVIEKGQTVTLRCDPISGHDNLYWYRRVMGKEIKFLLHFVKESKQDESGMPNNRFLAERTGGTYSTLKVQPAELEDSGVYFCASSQVPSGRLIDAELRFGPGTRLTVT.

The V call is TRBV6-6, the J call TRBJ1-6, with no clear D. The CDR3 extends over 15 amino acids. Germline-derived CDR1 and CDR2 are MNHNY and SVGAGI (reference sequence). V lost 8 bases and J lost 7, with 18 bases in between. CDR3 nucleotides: TGTGCCAGCCGGAGGCAGCCTGAAGGGAATTCACCCCTCCACTTT. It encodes CASRRQPEGNSPLHF.

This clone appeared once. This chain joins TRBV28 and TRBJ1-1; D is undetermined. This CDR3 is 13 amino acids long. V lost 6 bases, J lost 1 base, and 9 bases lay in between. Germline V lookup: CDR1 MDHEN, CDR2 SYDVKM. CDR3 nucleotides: TGTGCCAGCAGGGATACAGAGAACACTGAAGCTTTCTTT. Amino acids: CASRDTENTEAFF.

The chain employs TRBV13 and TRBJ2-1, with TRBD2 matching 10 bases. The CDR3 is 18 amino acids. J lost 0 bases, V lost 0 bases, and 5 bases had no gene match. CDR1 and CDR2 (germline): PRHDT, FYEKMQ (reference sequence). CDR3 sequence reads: CASSLGLLAGPSYNEQFF. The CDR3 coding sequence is TGTGCCAGCAGCTTAGGCCTACTAGCGGGACCCTCCTACAATGAGCAGTTCTTC.

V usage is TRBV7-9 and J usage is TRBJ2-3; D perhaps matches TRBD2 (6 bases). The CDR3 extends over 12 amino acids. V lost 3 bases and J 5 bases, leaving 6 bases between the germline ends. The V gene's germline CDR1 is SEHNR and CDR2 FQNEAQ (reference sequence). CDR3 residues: CASSFSGDTQYF. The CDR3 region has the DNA TGTGCCAGCAGCTTTAGCGGAGATACGCAGTATTTT.

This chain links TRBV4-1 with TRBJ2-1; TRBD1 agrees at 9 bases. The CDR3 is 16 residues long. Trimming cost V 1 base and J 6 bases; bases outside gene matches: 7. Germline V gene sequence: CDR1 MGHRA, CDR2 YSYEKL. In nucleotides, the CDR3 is TGCGCCAGCAGCCAAGGGCCGGGACAGGGCCCCAATGAGCAGTTCTTC. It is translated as CASSQGPGQGPNEQFF.

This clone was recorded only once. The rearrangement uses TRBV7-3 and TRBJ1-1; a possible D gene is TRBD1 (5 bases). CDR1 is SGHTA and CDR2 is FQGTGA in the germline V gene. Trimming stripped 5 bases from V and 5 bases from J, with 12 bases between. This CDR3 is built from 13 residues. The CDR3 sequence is CASSKQVQTEAFF. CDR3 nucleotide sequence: TGTGCCAGCAGCAAACAGGTACAAACTGAAGCTTTCTTT.

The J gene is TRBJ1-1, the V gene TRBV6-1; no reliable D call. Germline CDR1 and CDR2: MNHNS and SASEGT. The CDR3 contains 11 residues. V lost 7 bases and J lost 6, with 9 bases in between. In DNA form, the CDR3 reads TGTGCCAGCACTACGGTTGCTGAAGCTTTCTTT. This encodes CASTTVAEAFF.

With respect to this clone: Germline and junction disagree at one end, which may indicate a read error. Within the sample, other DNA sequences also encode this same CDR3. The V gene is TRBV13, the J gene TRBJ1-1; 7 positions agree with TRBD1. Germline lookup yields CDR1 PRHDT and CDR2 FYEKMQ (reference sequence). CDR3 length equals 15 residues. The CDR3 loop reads CASRRRQGLHTEAFF. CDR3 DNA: TGTGCCAGCAGGAGAAGACAGGGATTGCACACTGAAGCCTTCTTT.

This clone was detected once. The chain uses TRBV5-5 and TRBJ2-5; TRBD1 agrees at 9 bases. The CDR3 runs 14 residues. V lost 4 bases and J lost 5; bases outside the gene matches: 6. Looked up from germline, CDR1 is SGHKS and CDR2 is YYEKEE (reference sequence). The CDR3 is CASSLTGGLETQYF. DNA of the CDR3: TGTGCCAGCAGCCTAACAGGGGGCTTGGAGACCCAGTACTTC.

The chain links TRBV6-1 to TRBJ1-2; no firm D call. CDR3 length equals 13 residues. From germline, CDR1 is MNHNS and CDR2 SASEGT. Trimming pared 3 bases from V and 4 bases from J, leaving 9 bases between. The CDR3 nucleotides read TGTGCCAGCAGTGAGGCTCCTGCCTATGGCTACACCTTC. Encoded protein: CASSEAPAYGYTF.

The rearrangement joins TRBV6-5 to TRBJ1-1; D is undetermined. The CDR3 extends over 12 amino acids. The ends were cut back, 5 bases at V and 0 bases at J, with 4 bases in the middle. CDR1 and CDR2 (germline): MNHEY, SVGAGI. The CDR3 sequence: CASSPMNTEAFF. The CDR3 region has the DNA TGTGCCAGCAGTCCAATGAACACTGAAGCTTTCTTT.

The CDR3 coding sequence is TGTGCCAGCACAGGACACCACGCTCCCTACGAGCAGTACTTC. Its protein is CASTGHHAPYEQYF. The J gene is TRBJ2-7, the V gene TRBV6-5, with D possibly matching TRBD1 (5 bases). CDR1 is MNHEY, CDR2 SVGAGI, per germline. CDR3 length: 14 amino acids. The V end was cut by 7 bases, the J end by 2 bases, with 15 bases between.

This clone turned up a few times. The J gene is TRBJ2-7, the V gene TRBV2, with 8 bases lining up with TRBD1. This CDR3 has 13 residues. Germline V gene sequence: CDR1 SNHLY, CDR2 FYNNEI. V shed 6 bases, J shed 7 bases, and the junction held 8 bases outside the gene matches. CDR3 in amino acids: CASRGQGAREQYF. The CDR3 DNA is TGTGCCAGCAGAGGACAGGGCGCTCGGGAGCAGTACTTC.

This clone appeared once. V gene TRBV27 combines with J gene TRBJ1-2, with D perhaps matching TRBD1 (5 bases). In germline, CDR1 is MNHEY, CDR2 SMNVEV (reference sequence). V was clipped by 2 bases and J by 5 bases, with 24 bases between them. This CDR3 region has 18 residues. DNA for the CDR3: TGTGCCAGCAGTTTAATTTTCGGGCAGACAGTTGGCTCGTATGGCTACACCTTC. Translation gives CASSLIFGQTVGSYGYTF.

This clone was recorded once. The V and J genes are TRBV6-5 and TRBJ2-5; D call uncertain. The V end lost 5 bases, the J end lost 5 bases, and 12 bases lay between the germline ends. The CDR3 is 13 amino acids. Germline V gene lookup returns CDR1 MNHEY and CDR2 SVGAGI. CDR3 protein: CASSRPYMETQYF. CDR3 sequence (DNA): TGTGCCAGCAGTCGCCCGTACATGGAGACCCAGTACTTC.

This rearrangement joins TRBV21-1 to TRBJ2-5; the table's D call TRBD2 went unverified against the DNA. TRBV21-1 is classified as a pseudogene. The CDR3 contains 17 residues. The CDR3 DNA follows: TGTGCCAGCAGCAGCGGGACCCCCCAAGGGAGGGGAGAGACCCAGTACTTC. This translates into CASSSGTPQGRGETQYF.

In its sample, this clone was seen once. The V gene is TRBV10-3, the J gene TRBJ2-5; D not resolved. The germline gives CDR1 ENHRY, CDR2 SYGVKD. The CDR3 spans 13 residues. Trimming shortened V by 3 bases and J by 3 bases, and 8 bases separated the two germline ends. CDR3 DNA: TGTGCCATCAGTGATGGAGTAAAAGAGACCCAGTACTTC. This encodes CAISDGVKETQYF.

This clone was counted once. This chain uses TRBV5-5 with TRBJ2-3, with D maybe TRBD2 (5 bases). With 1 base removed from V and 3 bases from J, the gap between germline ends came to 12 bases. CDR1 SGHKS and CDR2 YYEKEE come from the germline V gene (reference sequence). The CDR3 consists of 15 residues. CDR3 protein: CASSLLGPGTDTQYF. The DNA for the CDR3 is TGTGCCAGCAGCTTGTTAGGGCCGGGGACAGATACGCAGTATTTT. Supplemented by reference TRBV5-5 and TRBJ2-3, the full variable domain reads DAGVTQSPTHLIKTRGQQVTLRCSPISGHKSVSWYQQVLGQGPQFIFQYYEKEERGRGNFPDRFSARQFPNYSSELNVNALLLGDSALYLCASSLLGPGTDTQYFGPGTRLTVL.

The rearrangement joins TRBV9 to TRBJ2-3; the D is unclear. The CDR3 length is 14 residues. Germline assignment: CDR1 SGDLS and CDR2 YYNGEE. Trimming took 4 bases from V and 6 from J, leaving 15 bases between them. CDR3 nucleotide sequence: TGTGCCAGCAGCCCTCTAATTTGGGCCGATACGCAGTATTTT. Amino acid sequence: CASSPLIWADTQYF.

CDR3 in amino acids: CASSPIDRGILNEKLFF. In DNA, the CDR3 is TGCGCCAGCAGTCCCATCGACAGGGGGATCTTGAATGAAAAACTGTTTTTT. The chain is built from TRBV10-1 and TRBJ1-4; 9 bases are a match to TRBD1. V dropped 5 bases and J dropped 5; count of bases not matched to a gene: 12. Germline V lookup: CDR1 WNHNN, CDR2 SYGVQD (reference sequence). The CDR3 has 17 residues.

CDR3 residues: CASSEALAASYNEQFF. For the CDR3, the DNA is TGTGCCAGCAGTGAAGCACTAGCGGCCTCGTACAATGAGCAGTTCTTC. The rearrangement links TRBV2 to TRBJ2-1; TRBD2 matches 8 bases. This CDR3 spans 16 amino acids. The germline V gene encodes CDR1 SNHLY and CDR2 FYNNEI. V shed 0 bases, J shed 4 bases, and the junction held 5 bases outside the gene matches.

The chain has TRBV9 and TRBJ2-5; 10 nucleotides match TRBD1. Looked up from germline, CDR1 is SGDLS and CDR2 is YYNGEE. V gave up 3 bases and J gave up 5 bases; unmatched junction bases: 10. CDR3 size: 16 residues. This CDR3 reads CASSGTGTGEIETQYF. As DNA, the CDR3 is TGTGCCAGCAGCGGGACCGGGACAGGGGAAATTGAGACCCAGTACTTC.